The following is a T cell receptor beta chain sequence with its context. Its antigen is still unknown. This entry is derived from a study of CD8 T cells in Susac syndrome. RNA in amounts of roughly 0.45 to 1 ug was reverse transcribed with random hexamers. immunoSEQ multiplex PCR amplified TCR beta CDR3 across 54 Vbeta, 13 Jbeta. TCRdb re-called the immunoSEQ multiplex PCR reads with MiXCR, one entry per CDR3 protein. The sample contains approximately 190,000 distinct CDR3 sequences, about 94% of which appear only once. Findings and limits, study-wide: Expansion of clones was not seen in the CD4+ T cell repertoires of Susac syndrome.

The CDR3 length is 13 residues. Trimming at V came to 10 bases and at J to 6 bases, leaving 9 bases not matched to a gene. Per the germline V gene, CDR1 is MNHNY and CDR2 is SVGAGI (reference sequence). This clonotype originated in a human donor with Susac syndrome. This chain links TRBV6-6 with TRBJ2-1; 7 nucleotides align to TRBD1. The material sequenced was CD4+ T cells from PBMCs. The CDR3 is CANSRGLGNEQFF. CDR3 sequence (DNA): TGTGCCAACTCCAGGGGGTTGGGCAATGAGCAGTTCTTC.